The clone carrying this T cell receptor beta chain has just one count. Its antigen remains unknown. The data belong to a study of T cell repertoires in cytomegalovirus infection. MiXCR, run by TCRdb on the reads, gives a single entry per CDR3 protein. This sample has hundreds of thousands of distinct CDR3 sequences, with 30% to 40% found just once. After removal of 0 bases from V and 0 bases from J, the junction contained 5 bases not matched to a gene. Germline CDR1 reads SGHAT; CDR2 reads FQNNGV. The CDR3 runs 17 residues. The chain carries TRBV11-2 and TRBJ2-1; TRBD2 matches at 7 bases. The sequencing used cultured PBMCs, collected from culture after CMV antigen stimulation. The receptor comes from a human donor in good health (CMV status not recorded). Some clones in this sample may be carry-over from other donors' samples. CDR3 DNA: TGTGCCAGCAGCTTAGACCCTGGGGGGGTCTCCTACAATGAGCAGTTCTTC. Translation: CASSLDPGGVSYNEQFF.